Sequencing of this T cell receptor beta chain was carried out in a study of T cells in localized non-small cell lung cancer. Study conclusions and caveats: In adjacent lung, a median about 50 of the top 100 tumor clones were found. Greater blood T cell density accompanied longer overall survival. Uninvolved adjacent lung showed higher T cell clonality than tumor.

The repertoire was sequenced with immunoSEQ multiplex PCR; TCRdb's copy has only in-frame clones and lacks some. The sample comprises about 1,500 clones, less than 25% of which are singletons, and roughly 25% rests with the top ten. Trimming cost V 2 bases and J 13 bases; bases outside gene matches: 5. The CDR3 spans 13 residues. Germline loops: CDR1 GTSNPN, CDR2 SVGIG (reference sequence). A remark on this clone: As yet, its antigen is unknown.

This receptor was taken from an older male donor with stage II lung adenocarcinoma. The starting material was normal lung tissue next to the tumor, obtained before any cancer treatment. The chain is built from TRBV30 and TRBJ2-3; 14 bases line up with TRBD2. The CDR3 DNA follows: TGTGCCTGGAGTTCATCGACTAGCGGGAGGGAGTATTTT. Its translation: CAWSSSTSGREYF.